The 7 T cell receptor beta chains in this list originate from one sample, sequenced in a study of vaccination and CD4 T cells after COVID-19. These receptors' antigens are unknown. Sequencing of cultured CD4+ T cell DNA used the Oncomine TCR Beta short-read assay. TCRdb processed the PCR reads anew with MiXCR; each CDR3 protein has one entry. Found here are 20,000 to 25,000 distinct CDR3 sequences, about a third of them singletons; the top ten hold approximately 8.9%. Time point noted: late sampling 161 to 241 days after vaccination in a few convalescent patients. The treatment here: roughly 11-day PBMC culture with coronavirus spike peptide pools or control peptides (ViraFEST assay). The sequences come from CD4+ T cells from blood, cultured in vitro, collected about 7 months after SARS-CoV-2 vaccination. These receptors came from a human donor who had recovered from COVID-19.

V and J are TRBV10-3 and TRBJ2-5; no clear D gene. CDR3 size: 13 residues. Germline V gene data show CDR1 as ENHRY and CDR2 as SYGVKD. Trimming removed 6 bases at V and 5 bases at J, with 13 bases between. The CDR3 spells CAISLRLGETQYF. CDR3 coding DNA: TGTGCCATCAGCCTAAGACTGGGGGAGACCCAGTACTTC.

This clonotype was seen only a few times. The chain couples TRBV7-3 to TRBJ2-5, with D possibly matching TRBD1 (6 bases). Germline V CDR1 and CDR2: SGHTA, FQGTGA. CDR3 length equals 15 residues. Trimming cost V 5 bases and J 4 bases, with 17 bases left between them. The CDR3 nucleotides read TGTGCCAGCAGCCGAGGACAGCTTTCAGGAGAGACCCAGTACTTC. Protein sequence: CASSRGQLSGETQYF.

This rearrangement joins TRBV4-1 to TRBJ2-5; 9 bases line up with TRBD1. The V and J ends lost 0 bases and 6 bases, in that order; junction bases with no gene match: 11. This CDR3 is 17 amino acids long. From germline, CDR1 is MGHRA and CDR2 YSYEKL. The CDR3 here is CASSQDPTGGLGKTQYF. The CDR3 nucleotides are TGCGCCAGCAGCCAAGATCCGACAGGGGGTCTCGGAAAGACCCAGTACTTC.

V gene TRBV7-2 combines with J gene TRBJ2-5; D remains ambiguous. Looked up from germline, CDR1 is SGHTA and CDR2 is FQGNSA. The CDR3 covers 12 residues. V was trimmed by 4 bases and J by 5 bases, leaving 8 bases between them. CDR3 nucleotides: TGTGCCAGCAGCTCTGGGTATGAGACCCAGTACTTC. Amino acid sequence: CASSSGYETQYF.

As regards this clonotype: Germline is not matched at one junction end, which may reflect a read error. CDR3 in amino acids: CTITGLAGPGGEQYF. In DNA form, the CDR3 reads TGTACCATCACCGGACTAGCGGGGCCGGGGGGGGAGCAGTACTTC. V and J are TRBV10-3 and TRBJ2-7; 12 bases fit TRBD2. CDR1 is ENHRY, CDR2 SYGVKD, per germline. The CDR3 sequence is 15 residues long.

The rearrangement joins TRBV4-3 to TRBJ1-5; D remains unclear. The V and J ends lost 2 bases and 6 bases respectively, with 8 bases between them. This CDR3 contains 13 residues. The germline V gene has CDR1 LGHNA and CDR2 YSLEER. The chain's CDR3 is CASSQSTVQPQHF. CDR3 DNA sequence: TGCGCCAGCAGCCAATCTACAGTTCAGCCCCAGCATTTT.

This chain links TRBV20-1 with TRBJ1-1; a weak D match, TRBD1 (5 bases). This CDR3 region has 15 residues. With 3 bases removed from V and 0 bases from J, the gap between germline ends came to 14 bases. The germline gives CDR1 DFQATT, CDR2 SNEGSKA (reference sequence). In DNA, the CDR3 is TGCAGTGCTAGGACCTGGGGGGGGATGAACACTGAAGCTTTCTTT. This codes for CSARTWGGMNTEAFF.